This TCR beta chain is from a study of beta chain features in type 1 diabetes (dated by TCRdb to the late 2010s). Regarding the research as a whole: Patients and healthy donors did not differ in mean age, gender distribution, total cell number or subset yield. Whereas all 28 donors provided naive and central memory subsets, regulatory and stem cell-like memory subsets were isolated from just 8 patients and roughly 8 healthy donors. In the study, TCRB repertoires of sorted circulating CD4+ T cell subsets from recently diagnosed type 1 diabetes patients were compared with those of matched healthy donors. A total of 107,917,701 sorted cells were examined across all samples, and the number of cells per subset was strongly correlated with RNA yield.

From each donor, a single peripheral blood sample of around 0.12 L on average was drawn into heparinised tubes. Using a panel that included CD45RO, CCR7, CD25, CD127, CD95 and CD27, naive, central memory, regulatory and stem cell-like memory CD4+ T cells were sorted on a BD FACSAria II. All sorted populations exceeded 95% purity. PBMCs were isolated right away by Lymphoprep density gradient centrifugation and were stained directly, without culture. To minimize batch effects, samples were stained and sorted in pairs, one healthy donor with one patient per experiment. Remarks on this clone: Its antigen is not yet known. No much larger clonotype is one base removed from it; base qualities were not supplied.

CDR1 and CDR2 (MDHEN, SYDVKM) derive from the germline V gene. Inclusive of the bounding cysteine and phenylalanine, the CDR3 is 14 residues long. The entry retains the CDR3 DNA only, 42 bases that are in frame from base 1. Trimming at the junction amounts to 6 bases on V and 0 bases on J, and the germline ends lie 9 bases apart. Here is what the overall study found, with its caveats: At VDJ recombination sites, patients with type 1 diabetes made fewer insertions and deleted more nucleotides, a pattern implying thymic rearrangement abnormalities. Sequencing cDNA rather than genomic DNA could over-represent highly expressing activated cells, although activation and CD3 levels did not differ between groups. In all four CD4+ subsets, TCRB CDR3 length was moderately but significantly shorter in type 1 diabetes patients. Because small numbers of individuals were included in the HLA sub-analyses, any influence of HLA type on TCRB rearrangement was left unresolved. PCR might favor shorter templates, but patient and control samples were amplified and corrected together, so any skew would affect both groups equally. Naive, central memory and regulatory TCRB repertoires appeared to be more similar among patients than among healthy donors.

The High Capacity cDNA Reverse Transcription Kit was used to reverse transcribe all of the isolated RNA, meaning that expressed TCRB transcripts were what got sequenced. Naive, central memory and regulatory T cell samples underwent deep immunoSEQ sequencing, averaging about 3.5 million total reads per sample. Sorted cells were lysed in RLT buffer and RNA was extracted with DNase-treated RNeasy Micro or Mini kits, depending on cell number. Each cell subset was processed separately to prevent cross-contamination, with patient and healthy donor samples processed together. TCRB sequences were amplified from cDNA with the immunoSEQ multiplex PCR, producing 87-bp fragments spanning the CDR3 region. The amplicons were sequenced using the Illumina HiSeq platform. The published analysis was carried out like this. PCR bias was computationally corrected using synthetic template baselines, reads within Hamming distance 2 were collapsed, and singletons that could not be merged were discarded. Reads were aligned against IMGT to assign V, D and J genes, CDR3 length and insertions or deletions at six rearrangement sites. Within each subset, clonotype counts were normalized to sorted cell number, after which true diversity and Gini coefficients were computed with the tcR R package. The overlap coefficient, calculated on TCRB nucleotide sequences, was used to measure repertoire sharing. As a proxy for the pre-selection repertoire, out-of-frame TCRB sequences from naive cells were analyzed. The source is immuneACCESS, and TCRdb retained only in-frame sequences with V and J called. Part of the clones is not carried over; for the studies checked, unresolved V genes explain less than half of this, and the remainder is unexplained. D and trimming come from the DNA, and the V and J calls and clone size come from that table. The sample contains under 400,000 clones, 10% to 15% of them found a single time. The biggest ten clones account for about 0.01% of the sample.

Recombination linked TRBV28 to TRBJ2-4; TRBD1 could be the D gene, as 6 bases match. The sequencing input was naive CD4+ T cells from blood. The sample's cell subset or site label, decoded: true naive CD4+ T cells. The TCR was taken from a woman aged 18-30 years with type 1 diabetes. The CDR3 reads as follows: CASRGAGAKNIQYF. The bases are TGTGCCAGCAGGGGGGCTGGAGCCAAAAACATTCAGTACTTC.